This T cell receptor (beta chain) was profiled in a study of control samples from healthy donors and cancer patients. Trimming took off 3 bases at V and 2 bases at J, with 10 bases between the two ends. From germline, CDR1 is MGHDK and CDR2 SYGVNS. The CDR3 sequence is 14 residues long. The data were produced by immunoSEQ multiplex PCR, yet TCRdb's version contains in-frame clones alone and is incomplete. The table records around 180,000 clones, approximately 86% of them present only once. The sequence derives from a woman aged 30 to 39 in good health. Sequencing used blood. The chain carries TRBV25-1 and TRBJ2-5; no clear D. This chain's CDR3 is CASSDDRLQETQYF. CDR3 bases: TGTGCCAGCAGTGACGATAGGCTGCAAGAGACCCAGTACTTC. Full variable domain (rest looked up from reference TRBV25-1 and TRBJ2-5): EADIYQTPRYLVIGTGKKITLECSQTMGHDKMYWYQQDPGMELHLIHYSYGVNSTEKGDLSSESTVSRIRTEHFPLTLESARPSHTSQYLCASSDDRLQETQYFGPGTRLLVL.